These T cell receptor beta chains were read from a single sample in a study of T cells in Graves' hyperthyroidism and ophthalmopathy. Each CDR3 protein is one row after TCRdb ran MiXCR on the multiplex PCR reads. The sample gives fewer than 600,000 distinct CDR3 sequences, approximately 15% of which show up once; around a sixth is in the top ten. Sequenced input: blood. The origin of the receptors is a woman aged 18-30 years with Graves' hyperthyroidism. Each CDR3 is given with its conserved first and last residue. A D gene is named only where the DNA matches it firmly. Clone size is not always given. Where it is, it says once, few, many or a class for expanded clones.

clone_size: few; d_call: NA; j_call: TRBJ1-1; v_call: TRBV27; cdr3_aa: CASSFKGAGTEAFF; cdr3_nt: TGTGCCAGCAGTTTTAAGGGAGCGGGCACTGAAGCTTTCTTT
clone_size: many; d_call: TRBD1; j_call: TRBJ1-1; v_call: TRBV18; cdr3_aa: CASSPSGTGVEAFF; cdr3_nt: TGTGCCAGCTCACCTTCCGGGACAGGGGTTGAAGCTTTCTTT
clone_size: many; d_call: NA; j_call: TRBJ2-5; v_call: TRBV12-3/TRBV12-4; cdr3_aa: CASSSPSRGRRETQYF; cdr3_nt: TGTGCCAGCAGTTCCCCCTCCCGGGGACGGCGGGAGACCCAGTACTTC
clone_size: NA; d_call: TRBD2; j_call: TRBJ2-1; v_call: TRBV7-9; cdr3_aa: CASSKTSGGPLEQFF; cdr3_nt: TGTGCCAGCAGCAAGACTAGCGGGGGACCTCTAGAGCAGTTCTTC
clone_size: NA; d_call: NA; j_call: TRBJ2-2; v_call: TRBV20-1; cdr3_aa: CSATRGGSNTGELFF; cdr3_nt: TGCAGTGCCACAAGGGGGGGCTCGAACACCGGGGAGCTGTTTTTT
clone_size: many; d_call: NA; j_call: TRBJ1-1; v_call: TRBV6-1; cdr3_aa: CASSEVDSENTEAFF; cdr3_nt: TGTGCCAGCAGTGAAGTGGACAGCGAGAACACTGAAGCTTTCTTT
clone_size: many; d_call: NA; j_call: TRBJ2-2; v_call: TRBV27; cdr3_aa: CASSLAVGANTGELFF; cdr3_nt: TGTGCCAGCAGTCTCGCTGTAGGGGCGAACACCGGGGAGCTGTTTTTT
clone_size: few; d_call: NA; j_call: TRBJ2-3; v_call: TRBV30; cdr3_aa: CAWGRSTDTQYF; cdr3_nt: TGTGCCTGGGGACGTAGCACAGATACGCAGTATTTT
clone_size: many; d_call: NA; j_call: TRBJ1-1; v_call: TRBV3-1; cdr3_aa: CASSNWATTEAFF; cdr3_nt: TGTGCCAGCAGCAACTGGGCCACCACTGAAGCTTTCTTT
clone_size: few; d_call: TRBD2; j_call: TRBJ2-1; v_call: TRBV20-1; cdr3_aa: CSASVEGLASYNEQFF; cdr3_nt: TGCAGTGCTAGTGTGGAAGGACTAGCTTCCTACAATGAGCAGTTCTTC
clone_size: few; d_call: NA; j_call: TRBJ1-1; v_call: TRBV29-1; cdr3_aa: CSARRAEMNTEAFF; cdr3_nt: TGCAGCGCCCGCCGAGCGGAGATGAACACTGAAGCTTTCTTT
clone_size: many; d_call: NA; j_call: TRBJ1-2; v_call: TRBV20-1; cdr3_aa: CSADQTDSHYGYTF; cdr3_nt: TGCAGTGCGGACCAAACAGACAGCCACTATGGCTACACCTTC
clone_size: many; d_call: NA; j_call: TRBJ1-5; v_call: TRBV19; cdr3_aa: CASQSGNQPQHF; cdr3_nt: TGTGCCAGCCAGAGCGGTAATCAGCCCCAGCATTTT
clone_size: many; d_call: NA; j_call: TRBJ2-7; v_call: TRBV7-9; cdr3_aa: CASSFPQGERYEQYF; cdr3_nt: TGTGCCAGCAGCTTCCCGCAGGGAGAAAGGTACGAGCAGTACTTC
clone_size: few; d_call: NA; j_call: TRBJ2-5; v_call: TRBV14; cdr3_aa: CASSQVAGAQETQYF; cdr3_nt: TGTGCCAGCAGCCAAGTCGCAGGAGCCCAAGAGACCCAGTACTTC
clone_size: many; d_call: NA; j_call: TRBJ1-1; v_call: TRBV30; cdr3_aa: CAWSMVMNTEAFF; cdr3_nt: TGTGCCTGGAGTATGGTCATGAACACTGAAGCTTTCTTT
clone_size: many; d_call: TRBD2; j_call: TRBJ2-7; v_call: TRBV7-2; cdr3_aa: CASSPWTSGWYEQYF; cdr3_nt: TGTGCCAGCAGCCCCTGGACTAGCGGGTGGTACGAGCAGTACTTC
clone_size: many; d_call: NA; j_call: TRBJ1-5; v_call: TRBV5-1; cdr3_aa: CASSLGEGQGNQPQHF; cdr3_nt: TGCGCCAGCAGCTTGGGAGAGGGGCAGGGGAATCAGCCCCAGCATTTT
clone_size: NA; d_call: NA; j_call: TRBJ1-2; v_call: TRBV5-5; cdr3_aa: CASSTRENYGYTF; cdr3_nt: TGTGCCAGCAGTACCCGGGAAAACTATGGCTACACCTTC
clone_size: NA; d_call: TRBD2; j_call: TRBJ2-1; v_call: TRBV5-1; cdr3_aa: CASSSPGTSGMYEQLF; cdr3_nt: TGCGCCAGCAGCTCTCCCGGGACTAGCGGGATGTATGAGCAGCTCTTC
clone_size: once; d_call: NA; j_call: TRBJ1-1; v_call: TRBV27; cdr3_aa: CASSLGGGTKAFF; cdr3_nt: TGTGCCAGCAGTTTGGGGGGGGGCACTAAAGCTTTCTTT
clone_size: many; d_call: TRBD2; j_call: TRBJ2-1; v_call: TRBV28; cdr3_aa: CASSLLVAGGGEQFF; cdr3_nt: TGTGCCAGCAGTTTATTGGTAGCGGGAGGAGGGGAGCAGTTCTTC
clone_size: once; d_call: TRBD1; j_call: TRBJ2-1; v_call: TRBV18; cdr3_aa: CASSTGERRRNEQFF; cdr3_nt: TGTGCCAGCTCGACAGGGGAGCGGAGACGAAATGAGCAGTTCTTC
clone_size: many; d_call: NA; j_call: TRBJ1-2; v_call: TRBV5-1; cdr3_aa: CASRWATLDYGYTF; cdr3_nt: TGCGCCAGCAGGTGGGCTACTTTAGACTATGGCTACACCTTC
clone_size: many; d_call: NA; j_call: TRBJ2-3; v_call: TRBV11-2; cdr3_aa: CASNYRDGADTQYF; cdr3_nt: TGTGCCAGCAATTACCGGGACGGGGCAGATACGCAGTATTTT
clone_size: many; d_call: NA; j_call: TRBJ1-1; v_call: TRBV29-1; cdr3_aa: CSVALGVAEAFF; cdr3_nt: TGCAGCGTAGCCCTCGGGGTGGCTGAAGCTTTCTTT
clone_size: NA; d_call: TRBD2; j_call: TRBJ2-3; v_call: TRBV2; cdr3_aa: CASSDRGGPTDTQYF; cdr3_nt: TGTGCCAGCAGCGACCGCGGGGGGCCGACAGATACGCAGTATTTT
clone_size: NA; d_call: NA; j_call: TRBJ2-7; v_call: TRBV5-1; cdr3_aa: CASSLALGGEQYF; cdr3_nt: TGCGCCAGCAGCTTGGCTCTAGGAGGTGAGCAGTACTTC
clone_size: many; d_call: NA; j_call: TRBJ2-4; v_call: TRBV3-1; cdr3_aa: CASSQDRLAKNIQYF; cdr3_nt: TGTGCCAGCAGTCAGGACAGACTAGCCAAAAACATTCAGTACTTC
clone_size: many; d_call: TRBD2; j_call: TRBJ2-2; v_call: TRBV24-1; cdr3_aa: CATKAGGPRTGELFF; cdr3_nt: TGTGCCACCAAAGCGGGAGGGCCGCGCACCGGGGAGCTGTTTTTT
clone_size: NA; d_call: NA; j_call: TRBJ2-7; v_call: TRBV9; cdr3_aa: CASSGGRGQGEQYF; cdr3_nt: TGTGCCAGCAGCGGGGGGAGGGGGCAGGGCGAGCAGTACTTC
clone_size: many; d_call: NA; j_call: TRBJ2-7; v_call: TRBV2; cdr3_aa: CASTSPRESYEQYF; cdr3_nt: TGTGCCAGCACTTCCCCGCGGGAATCCTACGAGCAGTACTTC
clone_size: many; d_call: NA; j_call: TRBJ1-6; v_call: TRBV5-1; cdr3_aa: CASSIGERNSPLHF; cdr3_nt: TGCGCCAGCAGCATCGGGGAGAGAAATTCACCCCTCCACTTT
clone_size: NA; d_call: NA; j_call: TRBJ1-6; v_call: TRBV7-9; cdr3_aa: CASSRRDTANSPLHF; cdr3_nt: TGTGCCAGCAGTCGACGCGATACAGCAAATTCACCCCTCCACTTT
clone_size: many; d_call: TRBD1; j_call: TRBJ2-7; v_call: TRBV29-1; cdr3_aa: CSVDFRDRPYF; cdr3_nt: TGCAGCGTTGATTTCCGGGACAGGCCTTACTTC
clone_size: many; d_call: TRBD1; j_call: TRBJ1-1; v_call: TRBV19; cdr3_aa: CASRAGQGYTEAFF; cdr3_nt: TGTGCCAGTAGAGCAGGACAGGGGTACACTGAAGCTTTCTTT
clone_size: many; d_call: TRBD1; j_call: TRBJ1-5; v_call: TRBV2; cdr3_aa: CASTRDRANQPQHF; cdr3_nt: TGTGCCAGCACCCGGGACAGGGCCAATCAGCCCCAGCATTTT
clone_size: many; d_call: TRBD1; j_call: TRBJ2-4; v_call: TRBV27; cdr3_aa: CASRARDRENIQYF; cdr3_nt: TGTGCCAGCAGAGCGAGGGACAGGGAAAACATTCAGTACTTC
clone_size: few; d_call: NA; j_call: TRBJ1-5; v_call: TRBV7-4; cdr3_aa: CASSLVPGHLHQPQHF; cdr3_nt: TGTGCCAGCAGCTTAGTTCCTGGACACCTCCACCAGCCCCAGCATTTT
clone_size: many; d_call: NA; j_call: TRBJ2-1; v_call: TRBV6-2/TRBV6-3; cdr3_aa: CAPTTVAAPSSYNEQFF; cdr3_nt: TGTGCCCCCACGACTGTAGCGGCCCCAAGCTCCTACAATGAGCAGTTCTTC
clone_size: few; d_call: NA; j_call: TRBJ1-1; v_call: TRBV6-1; cdr3_aa: CASIGDFADTEAFF; cdr3_nt: TGTGCCAGCATTGGGGATTTTGCTGACACTGAAGCTTTCTTT
clone_size: NA; d_call: NA; j_call: TRBJ1-1; v_call: TRBV7-3; cdr3_aa: CASSPQSRTEAFF; cdr3_nt: TGTGCCAGCAGTCCACAAAGTCGCACTGAAGCTTTCTTT
clone_size: many; d_call: NA; j_call: TRBJ1-1; v_call: TRBV9; cdr3_aa: CASSVASIGGNTEAFF; cdr3_nt: TGTGCCAGCAGCGTAGCCTCGATTGGGGGGAACACTGAAGCTTTCTTT
clone_size: many; d_call: TRBD2; j_call: TRBJ2-1; v_call: TRBV12-3/TRBV12-4; cdr3_aa: CASRNSRLAGAPNEQFF; cdr3_nt: TGTGCCAGCAGAAATTCCCGACTAGCGGGGGCCCCTAATGAGCAGTTCTTC
clone_size: few; d_call: NA; j_call: TRBJ1-2; v_call: TRBV18; cdr3_aa: CASSPGTRGSYGYTF; cdr3_nt: TGTGCCAGCTCACCGGGGACCAGGGGTTCCTATGGCTACACCTTC
clone_size: NA; d_call: TRBD1; j_call: TRBJ1-5; v_call: TRBV19; cdr3_aa: CASNLDRGRSNQPQHF; cdr3_nt: TGTGCCAGTAACCTGGACAGGGGGCGTAGCAATCAGCCCCAGCATTTT
clone_size: NA; d_call: TRBD2; j_call: TRBJ2-2; v_call: TRBV5-1; cdr3_aa: CASSWTSGSGELFF; cdr3_nt: TGCGCCAGCAGCTGGACTAGCGGGAGTGGGGAGCTGTTTTTT
clone_size: few; d_call: NA; j_call: TRBJ1-2; v_call: TRBV3-1; cdr3_aa: CASSQDVRAPAYGYTF; cdr3_nt: TGTGCCAGCAGCCAAGATGTAAGGGCCCCGGCCTATGGCTACACCTTC
clone_size: NA; d_call: NA; j_call: TRBJ2-1; v_call: TRBV20-1; cdr3_aa: CSASEGYEQFF; cdr3_nt: TGCAGTGCTAGTGAGGGGTATGAGCAGTTCTTC
clone_size: few; d_call: NA; j_call: TRBJ1-2; v_call: TRBV30; cdr3_aa: CAWTDRGDLGYTF; cdr3_nt: TGTGCCTGGACTGATCGGGGGGATCTTGGCTACACCTTC
clone_size: few; d_call: NA; j_call: TRBJ1-2; v_call: TRBV20-1; cdr3_aa: CSAKEWQNNYGYTF; cdr3_nt: TGCAGTGCTAAAGAGTGGCAGAACAACTATGGCTACACCTTC
clone_size: many; d_call: NA; j_call: TRBJ1-4; v_call: TRBV9; cdr3_aa: CASSAYQGPNEKLFF; cdr3_nt: TGTGCCAGCAGCGCGTACCAGGGTCCTAATGAAAAACTGTTTTTT
clone_size: many; d_call: TRBD2; j_call: TRBJ2-1; v_call: TRBV2; cdr3_aa: CASSELLAGVDEQFF; cdr3_nt: TGTGCCAGCAGTGAATTACTAGCGGGAGTCGATGAGCAGTTCTTC